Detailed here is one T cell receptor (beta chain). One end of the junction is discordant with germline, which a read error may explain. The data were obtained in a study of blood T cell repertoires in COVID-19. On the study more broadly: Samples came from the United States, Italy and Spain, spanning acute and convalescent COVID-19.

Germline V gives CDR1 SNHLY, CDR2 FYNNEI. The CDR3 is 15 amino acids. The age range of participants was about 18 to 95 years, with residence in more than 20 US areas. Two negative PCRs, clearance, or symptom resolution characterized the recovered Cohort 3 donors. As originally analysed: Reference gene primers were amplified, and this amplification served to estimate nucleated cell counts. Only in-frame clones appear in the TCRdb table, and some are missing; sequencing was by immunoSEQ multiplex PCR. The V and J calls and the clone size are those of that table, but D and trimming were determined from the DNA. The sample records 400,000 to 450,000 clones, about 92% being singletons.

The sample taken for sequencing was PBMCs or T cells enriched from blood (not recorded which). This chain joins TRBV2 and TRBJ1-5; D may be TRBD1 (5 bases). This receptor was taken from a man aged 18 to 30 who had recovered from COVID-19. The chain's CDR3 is CASREDSPANQPQHF. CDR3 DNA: TGTGCCAGCAGAGAAGACAGTCCTGCCAATCAGCCCCAGCATTTT.